This TCR beta chain was documented in a study of early T cells in non-severe SARS-CoV-2 infection. For the study at large: Alpha and beta chains were unpaired, from unsorted whole-blood bulk RNA.

Separate cDNA molecules each had unique molecular identifiers attached to them. MiXCR was run by TCRdb on the 5' RACE reads, yielding one entry per CDR3 protein. The profile shows 55,000 to 65,000 distinct CDR3 sequences, about 10% of them singletons. The CDR3 has 13 residues. Germline V lookup: CDR1 DFQATT, CDR2 SNEGSKA (reference sequence). V lost 3 bases, J lost 2 bases, and 0 bases stayed unmatched. Study-level points and caveats: VDJdb matching skewed toward anti-spike CD8 responses, missing private and CD4 specificities.

The sample holds many counts of this clonotype. No antigen is known for it. The material sequenced was whole blood. The TCR was taken from an adult who was a healthcare worker with PCR-confirmed SARS-CoV-2 infection or an uninfected control (not recorded which). V usage is TRBV20-1 and J usage is TRBJ2-1, with 8 positions matching TRBD2. The CDR3 spells CSASGGAYNEQFF. CDR3 nucleotide sequence: TGCAGTGCTAGCGGGGGGGCCTACAATGAGCAGTTCTTC.